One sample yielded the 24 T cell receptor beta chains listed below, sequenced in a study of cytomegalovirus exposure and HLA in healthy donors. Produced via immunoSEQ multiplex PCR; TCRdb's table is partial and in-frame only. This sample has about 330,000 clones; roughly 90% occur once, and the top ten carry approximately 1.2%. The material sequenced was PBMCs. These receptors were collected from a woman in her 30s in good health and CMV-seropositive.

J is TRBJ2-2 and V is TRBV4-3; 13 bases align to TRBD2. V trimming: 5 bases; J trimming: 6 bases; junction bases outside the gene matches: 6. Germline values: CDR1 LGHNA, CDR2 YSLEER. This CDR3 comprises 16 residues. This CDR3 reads CASSVPGLAGPGELFF. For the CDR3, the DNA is TGCGCCAGCAGCGTACCGGGACTAGCGGGACCCGGGGAGCTGTTTTTT.

As DNA, the CDR3 is TGCGCCAGCGGGCCGGGCGGGACAACTGAAGCTTTCTTT. Its protein product is CASGPGGTTEAFF. The rearrangement uses TRBV5-1 and TRBJ1-1; possibly TRBD1 for D (6 bases). The CDR3 length is 13 residues. The V end was cut by 7 bases, the J end by 5 bases, with 15 bases between. Germline V lookup: CDR1 SGHRS, CDR2 YFSETQ. Complete variable domain (other parts from reference TRBV5-1 and TRBJ1-1): KAGVTQTPRYLIKTRGQQVTLSCSPISGHRSVSWYQQTPGQGLQFLFEYFSETQRNKGNFPGRFSGRQFSNSRSEMNVSTLELGDSALYLCASGPGGTTEAFFGQGTRLTVV.

The CDR3 protein is CASSPHKRDKRNTEAFF. CDR3 DNA: TGTGCCAGCAGTCCCCATAAGAGGGACAAGAGGAACACTGAAGCTTTCTTT. This chain connects TRBV28 to TRBJ1-1, with D possibly TRBD1 on 6 matching bases. Germline CDR1 MDHEN, CDR2 SYDVKM. The V gene lost 5 bases and the J gene lost 1 base, with 20 bases spanning the gap. This CDR3 has 17 amino acids.

DNA for the CDR3: TGTGCCAGCAGTTTACCTCCTCGTTTGGGGGGACCTCACGCTGAAGCTTTCTTT. Its protein is CASSLPPRLGGPHAEAFF. J is TRBJ1-1 and V is TRBV27; possible D gene TRBD1, 5 bases. Germline assignment: CDR1 MNHEY and CDR2 SMNVEV (reference sequence). The CDR3 covers 18 residues. V was shortened by 2 bases and J by 6 bases, with 25 bases between the two germline ends.

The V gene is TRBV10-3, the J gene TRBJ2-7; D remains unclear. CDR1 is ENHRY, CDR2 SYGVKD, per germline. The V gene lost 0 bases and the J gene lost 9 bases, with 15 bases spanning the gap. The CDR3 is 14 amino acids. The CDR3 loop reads CAISESGSHLGQYF. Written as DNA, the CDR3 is TGTGCCATCAGTGAGTCGGGGTCCCACCTAGGGCAGTACTTC.

CDR3 nucleotide sequence: TGTGCCAGCAGAGAACGGGACAGGGTAAATGGCTACACCTTC. Residues: CASRERDRVNGYTF. The gene calls are TRBV6-5 and TRBJ1-2, with TRBD1 matching 9 bases. With 6 bases clipped from V and 6 bases from J, the junction kept 8 bases outside the gene matches. Germline V gives CDR1 MNHEY, CDR2 SVGAGI. This CDR3 has 14 residues.

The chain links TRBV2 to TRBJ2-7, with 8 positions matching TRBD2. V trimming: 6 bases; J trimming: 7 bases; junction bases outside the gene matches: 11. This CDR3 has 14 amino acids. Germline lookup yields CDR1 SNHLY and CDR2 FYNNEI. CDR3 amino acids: CASRASGSGGEQYF. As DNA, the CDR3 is TGTGCCAGCAGAGCGAGCGGGAGTGGCGGGGAGCAGTACTTC.

DNA of the CDR3: TGTGCCAGCAGCCAGCTGGGGAGGGGGATCTCAGATACGCAGTATTTT. Translating gives CASSQLGRGISDTQYF. The rearrangement uses TRBV7-8 and TRBJ2-3; a possible D gene is TRBD2 (7 bases). Germline V gene data show CDR1 as SGHVS and CDR2 as FQNEAQ. The CDR3 is made up of 16 amino acids. Trimming took 5 bases from V and 4 from J, leaving 19 bases between them.

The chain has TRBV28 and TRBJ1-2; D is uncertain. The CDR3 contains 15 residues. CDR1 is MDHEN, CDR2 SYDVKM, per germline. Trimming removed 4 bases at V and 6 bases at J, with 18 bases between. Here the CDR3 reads CASSSPGRPAHGYTF. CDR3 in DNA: TGTGCCAGCAGTTCCCCCGGACGCCCGGCCCATGGCTACACCTTC.

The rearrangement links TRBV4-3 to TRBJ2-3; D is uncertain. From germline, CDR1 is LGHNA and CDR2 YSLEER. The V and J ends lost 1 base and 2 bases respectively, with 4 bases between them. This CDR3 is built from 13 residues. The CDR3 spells CASSQVTTDTQYF. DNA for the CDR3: TGCGCCAGCAGCCAAGTAACCACAGATACGCAGTATTTT.

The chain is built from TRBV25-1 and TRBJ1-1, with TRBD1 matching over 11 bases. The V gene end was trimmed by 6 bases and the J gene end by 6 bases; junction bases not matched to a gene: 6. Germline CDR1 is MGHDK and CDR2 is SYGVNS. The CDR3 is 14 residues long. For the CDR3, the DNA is TGTGCCAGCAGGGGGACAGGGGGTTTCGCTGAAGCTTTCTTT. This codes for CASRGTGGFAEAFF.

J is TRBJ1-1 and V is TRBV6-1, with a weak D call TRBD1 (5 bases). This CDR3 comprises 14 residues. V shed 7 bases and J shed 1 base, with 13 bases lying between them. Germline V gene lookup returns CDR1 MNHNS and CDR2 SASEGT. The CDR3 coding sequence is TGTGCCAGCACCGCAAGGGGCAGGAACACTGAAGCTTTCTTT. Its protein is CASTARGRNTEAFF.

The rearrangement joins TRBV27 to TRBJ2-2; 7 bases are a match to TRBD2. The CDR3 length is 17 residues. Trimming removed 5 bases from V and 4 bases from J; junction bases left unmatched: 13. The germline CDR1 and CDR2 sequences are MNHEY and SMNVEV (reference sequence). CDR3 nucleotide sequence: TGTGCCAGCAGTGCCTCCCTAGCGGAGTCAGCCACCGGGGAGCTGTTTTTT. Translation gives CASSASLAESATGELFF.

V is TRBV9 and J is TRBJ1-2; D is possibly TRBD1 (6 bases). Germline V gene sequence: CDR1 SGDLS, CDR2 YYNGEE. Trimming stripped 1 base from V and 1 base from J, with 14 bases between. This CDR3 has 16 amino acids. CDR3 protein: CASSVSPQGGNYGYTF. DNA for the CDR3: TGTGCCAGCAGCGTAAGCCCACAGGGAGGTAACTATGGCTACACCTTC.

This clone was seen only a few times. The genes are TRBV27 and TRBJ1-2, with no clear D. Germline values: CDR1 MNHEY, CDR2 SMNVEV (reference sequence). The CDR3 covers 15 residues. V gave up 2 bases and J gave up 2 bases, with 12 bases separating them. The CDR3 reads CASSLDGHFNYGYTF. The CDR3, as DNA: TGTGCCAGCAGTTTAGACGGGCACTTCAACTATGGCTACACCTTC.

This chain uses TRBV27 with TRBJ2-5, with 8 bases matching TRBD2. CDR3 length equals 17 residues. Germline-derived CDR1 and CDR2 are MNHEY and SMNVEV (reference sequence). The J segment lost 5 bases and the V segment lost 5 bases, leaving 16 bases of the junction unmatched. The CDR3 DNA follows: TGTGCCAGCAGTCGGGAGAAAGCGGGAGTTGTGAAGGAGACCCAGTACTTC. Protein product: CASSREKAGVVKETQYF.

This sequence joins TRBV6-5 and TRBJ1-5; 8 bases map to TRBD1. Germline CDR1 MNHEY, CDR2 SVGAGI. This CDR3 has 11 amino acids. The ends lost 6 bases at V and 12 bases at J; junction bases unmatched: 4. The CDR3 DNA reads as TGTGCCAGCAGCCTGGGACAGGTCCAGCATTTT. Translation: CASSLGQVQHF.

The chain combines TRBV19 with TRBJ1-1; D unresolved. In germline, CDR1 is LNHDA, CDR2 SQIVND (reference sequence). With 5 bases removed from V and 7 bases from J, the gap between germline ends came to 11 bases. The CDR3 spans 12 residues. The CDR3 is CASSVGLLEAFF. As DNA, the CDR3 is TGTGCCAGTAGTGTCGGACTGCTTGAAGCTTTCTTT.

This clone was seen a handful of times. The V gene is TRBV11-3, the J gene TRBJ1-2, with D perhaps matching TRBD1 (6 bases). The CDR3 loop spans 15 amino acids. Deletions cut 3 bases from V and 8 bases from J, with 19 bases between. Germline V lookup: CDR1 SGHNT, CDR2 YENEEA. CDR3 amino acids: CASSFLWQGPRGYTF. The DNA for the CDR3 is TGTGCCAGCAGCTTTTTGTGGCAGGGGCCGCGGGGCTACACCTTC.

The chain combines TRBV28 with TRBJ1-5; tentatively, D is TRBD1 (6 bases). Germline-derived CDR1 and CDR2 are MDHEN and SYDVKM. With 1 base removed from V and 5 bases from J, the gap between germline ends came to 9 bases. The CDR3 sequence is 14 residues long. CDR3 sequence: CASSLSQGYQPQHF. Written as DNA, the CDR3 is TGTGCCAGCAGTTTATCACAGGGCTATCAGCCCCAGCATTTT. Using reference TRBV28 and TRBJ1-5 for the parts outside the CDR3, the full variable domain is DVKVTQSSRYLVKRTGEKVFLECVQDMDHENMFWYRQDPGLGLRLIYFSYDVKMKEKGDIPEGYSVSREKKERFSLILESASTNQTSMYLCASSLSQGYQPQHFGDGTRLSIL.

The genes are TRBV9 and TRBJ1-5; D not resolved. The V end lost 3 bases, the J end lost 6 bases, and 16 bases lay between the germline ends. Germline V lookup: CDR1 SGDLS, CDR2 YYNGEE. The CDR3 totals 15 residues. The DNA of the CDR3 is TGTGCCAGCAGCGCCGACGCAGGCCTTGGTCAGCCCCAGCATTTT. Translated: CASSADAGLGQPQHF.

In nucleotides, the CDR3 is TGTGCCAGCAGCCCAAAGGGGTATAACACTGAAGCTTTCTTT. Protein: CASSPKGYNTEAFF. The rearrangement links TRBV27 to TRBJ1-1, with D perhaps TRBD1 (5 bases). Germline V CDR1 and CDR2: MNHEY, SMNVEV (reference sequence). The V and J ends lost 6 bases and 2 bases respectively, with 13 bases between them. The CDR3 is 14 amino acids.

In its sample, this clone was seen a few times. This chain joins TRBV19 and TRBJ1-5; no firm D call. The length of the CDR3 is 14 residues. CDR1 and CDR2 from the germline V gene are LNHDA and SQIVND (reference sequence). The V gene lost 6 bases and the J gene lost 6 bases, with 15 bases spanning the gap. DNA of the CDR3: TGTGCCAGTAGCCCAGGACTTTCGGGTCAGCCCCAGCATTTT. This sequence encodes CASSPGLSGQPQHF.

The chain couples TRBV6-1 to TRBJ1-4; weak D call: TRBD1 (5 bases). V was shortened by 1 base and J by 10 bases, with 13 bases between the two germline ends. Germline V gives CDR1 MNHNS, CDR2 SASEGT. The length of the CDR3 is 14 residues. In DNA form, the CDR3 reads TGTGCCAGCAGTGAAGTCCCGGGGCCTGGAAAACTGTTTTTT. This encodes CASSEVPGPGKLFF.